The 30 T cell receptor beta chains in this list originate from one sample, sequenced in a study of blood T cell repertoires in COVID-19. Profiling relied on immunoSEQ multiplex PCR, and the TCRdb table lists in-frame clones only, not all of them. Here the sample spans about 240,000 clones, about 83% being singletons. Sequenced material: peripheral blood. These receptors all stem from an elderly man with acute or convalescent COVID-19.

CDR3 DNA sequence: TGTGCCAGCAGCCGAGACAGGATAGCAACTAATGAAAAACTGTTTTTT. It is translated as CASSRDRIATNEKLFF. The chain recombines TRBV7-9 with TRBJ1-4, with D perhaps TRBD1 (6 bases). The CDR3 contains 16 residues. V dropped 5 bases and J dropped 0 bases, with 13 bases sitting between them. Germline CDR1 and CDR2: SEHNR and FQNEAQ (reference sequence).

The rearrangement uses TRBV10-3 and TRBJ1-2, with no clear D. Germline CDR1 is ENHRY and CDR2 is SYGVKD. The V end lost 3 bases, the J end lost 3 bases, and 5 bases lay between the germline ends. The CDR3 is 12 residues long. The CDR3 here is CAISETYYGYTF. The CDR3 DNA reads TGTGCCATCAGTGAAACTTACTATGGCTACACCTTC.

This chain links TRBV5-1 with TRBJ1-5, with a tentative D call TRBD1 (5 bases). Germline CDR1 is SGHRS and CDR2 is YFSETQ. Trimming removed 4 bases from V and 3 bases from J, with 14 bases in between. The CDR3 is made up of 15 amino acids. This CDR3 is CASSPSTGTNQPQHF. The CDR3 DNA is TGCGCCAGCAGCCCGAGTACAGGTACCAATCAGCCCCAGCATTTT.

The genes are TRBV28 and TRBJ1-4, with TRBD1 identical over 7 bases. The CDR3 is made up of 14 amino acids. Germline CDR1 is MDHEN and CDR2 is SYDVKM. V was pared by 2 bases and J by 5 bases, with 2 bases of the junction left unmatched. The CDR3 region has the DNA TGTGCCAGCAGTTTACAGGGGGGAAATGAAAAACTGTTTTTT. Its protein is CASSLQGGNEKLFF. Full variable domain (rest looked up from reference TRBV28 and TRBJ1-4): DVKVTQSSRYLVKRTGEKVFLECVQDMDHENMFWYRQDPGLGLRLIYFSYDVKMKEKGDIPEGYSVSREKKERFSLILESASTNQTSMYLCASSLQGGNEKLFFGSGTQLSVL.

This chain uses TRBV19 with TRBJ1-5; TRBD1 agrees at 7 bases. This CDR3 is 14 amino acids long. V gave up 2 bases and J gave up 7 bases; unmatched junction bases: 5. Germline loops: CDR1 LNHDA, CDR2 SQIVND (reference sequence). CDR3 bases: TGTGCCAGTAGTATACTAGGGGGCGTCCAGCCCCAGCATTTT. Amino acid sequence: CASSILGGVQPQHF. The variable domain in full, with the rest retrieved from reference TRBV19 and TRBJ1-5, is DGGITQSPKYLFRKEGQNVTLSCEQNLNHDAMYWYRQDPGQGLRLIYYSQIVNDFQKGDIAEGYSVSREKKESFPLTVTSAQKNPTAFYLCASSILGGVQPQHFGDGTRLSIL.

The chain carries TRBV2 and TRBJ2-7; no definite D call. Trimming stripped 4 bases from V and 0 bases from J, with 7 bases between. This CDR3 is built from 13 residues. Germline V lookup: CDR1 SNHLY, CDR2 FYNNEI. The CDR3 region has the DNA TGTGCCAGCAGTGGGTTGAGCTCCTACGAGCAGTACTTC. Its translation is CASSGLSSYEQYF.

The chain couples TRBV5-1 to TRBJ1-3, with a tentative D call TRBD1 (6 bases). V dropped 4 bases and J dropped 3 bases, with 11 bases sitting between them. Germline CDR1 is SGHRS and CDR2 is YFSETQ. CDR3 length: 14 amino acids. The CDR3 spells CASSIGTLGNTIYF. The CDR3 DNA reads as TGCGCCAGCAGCATCGGGACACTTGGAAACACCATATATTTT.

This clone was recorded once. The CDR3 region has the DNA TGTGCCAGCAGCTACGGGGCAGGGGCTTCCTACGAGCAGTACTTC. It translates to CASSYGAGASYEQYF. The chain links TRBV7-6 to TRBJ2-7, with D possibly being TRBD1 (6 bases). V was shortened by 4 bases and J by 1 base, with 14 bases between the two germline ends. The CDR3 sequence is 15 residues long. Germline-derived CDR1 and CDR2 are SGHVS and FNYEAQ.

The V and J genes are TRBV28 and TRBJ2-7, with 11 bases that match TRBD1. The CDR3 covers 13 residues. From germline, CDR1 is MDHEN and CDR2 SYDVKM. V shed 10 bases, J shed 4 bases, and the junction held 6 bases outside the gene matches. The CDR3 is CATRGQGGYEQYF. Written as DNA, the CDR3 is TGTGCCACCAGGGGACAGGGGGGGTACGAGCAGTACTTC. The entire variable domain, with the rest obtained from reference TRBV28 and TRBJ2-7, is as follows: DVKVTQSSRYLVKRTGEKVFLECVQDMDHENMFWYRQDPGLGLRLIYFSYDVKMKEKGDIPEGYSVSREKKERFSLILESASTNQTSMYLCATRGQGGYEQYFGPGTRLTVT.

This clone was recorded only once. J is TRBJ1-1 and V is TRBV9; D uncertain. The germline CDR1 and CDR2 sequences are SGDLS and YYNGEE. Trimming took 4 bases from V and 4 from J, leaving 14 bases between them. The CDR3 loop spans 14 amino acids. CDR3 bases: TGTGCCAGCAGCTCAAGCCCCTTAGTCACTGAAGCTTTCTTT. The encoded protein is CASSSSPLVTEAFF.

This clone was picked up a small number of times. J is TRBJ1-2 and V is TRBV5-1, with a tentative D call TRBD1 (6 bases). Germline V CDR1 and CDR2: SGHRS, YFSETQ. The CDR3 extends over 14 amino acids. Between the trimmed V and J ends, which lost 5 bases and 3 bases, there was a span of 14 bases. CDR3 nucleotides: TGCGCCAGCAGGGACTGGACAGAAGACTATGGCTACACCTTC. It specifies CASRDWTEDYGYTF.

CDR3 amino acids: CASRRGLREKLFF. Written as DNA, the CDR3 is TGTGCCAGCAGGCGGGGGTTGCGAGAAAAACTGTTTTTT. This chain connects TRBV28 to TRBJ1-4; D is possibly TRBD1 (5 bases). Germline loops: CDR1 MDHEN, CDR2 SYDVKM. The CDR3 is 13 amino acids. Trimming pared 6 bases from V and 8 bases from J, leaving 13 bases between.

CDR3 in amino acids: CASSSHVRAEETQYF. The CDR3 nucleotides read TGTGCCAGCAGCTCGCACGTAAGAGCTGAGGAGACCCAGTACTTC. The chain links TRBV11-2 to TRBJ2-5, with D uncertain. The germline V gene encodes CDR1 SGHAT and CDR2 FQNNGV. V gave up 4 bases and J gave up 5 bases, with 17 bases separating them. The CDR3 is made up of 15 amino acids. Combining the CDR3 with reference TRBV11-2 and TRBJ2-5 gives the whole variable domain EAGVAQSPRYKIIEKRQSVAFWCNPISGHATLYWYQQILGQGPKLLIQFQNNGVVDDSQLPKDRFSAERLKGVDSTLKIQPAKLEDSAVYLCASSSHVRAEETQYFGPGTRLLVL.

The chain couples TRBV28 to TRBJ2-5, with 7 bases aligning to TRBD2. Germline assignment: CDR1 MDHEN and CDR2 SYDVKM. CDR3 size: 15 residues. The J segment lost 1 base and the V segment lost 2 bases, leaving 4 bases of the junction unmatched. CDR3 bases: TGTGCCAGCAGTTTAGCGGGGGACCTCCAAGAGACCCAGTACTTC. Amino acid sequence: CASSLAGDLQETQYF.

The gene calls are TRBV3-1 (or the pseudogene TRBV3-2) and TRBJ2-2; 9 bases match TRBD2. V gave up 4 bases and J gave up 1 base; unmatched junction bases: 1. Germline CDR1 and CDR2: LGHDT and YNNKEL (reference sequence). The CDR3 has 15 residues. The CDR3 reads CASSLTSGNTGELFF. CDR3 bases: TGTGCCAGCAGCCTGACTAGCGGGAACACCGGGGAGCTGTTTTTT.

This rearrangement joins TRBV5-1 to TRBJ2-3, with 7 bases identical to TRBD1. Per germline, CDR1 SGHRS and CDR2 YFSETQ. Unmatched junction bases numbered 7, after V lost 0 bases and J lost 3 bases. The CDR3 has 16 residues. CDR3 in amino acids: CASSLALAGGTDTQYF. The CDR3 coding sequence is TGCGCCAGCAGCTTGGCCCTCGCAGGGGGAACAGATACGCAGTATTTT.

The genes are TRBV10-3 and TRBJ1-3, with unresolved D. Germline V gives CDR1 ENHRY, CDR2 SYGVKD. Trimming stripped 3 bases from V and 2 bases from J, with 8 bases between. The CDR3 has 14 residues. The CDR3 spells CAISDFGAGNTIYF. In DNA, the CDR3 is TGTGCCATCAGTGATTTCGGGGCTGGAAACACCATATATTTT.

This clone was seen just once. Other DNA sequences in this specimen translate into the identical CDR3. The chain links TRBV19 to TRBJ1-1; 10 nucleotides line up with TRBD1. There are 12 residues in the CDR3. Germline loops: CDR1 LNHDA, CDR2 SQIVND (reference sequence). After removal of 5 bases from V and 6 bases from J, the junction contained 0 bases not matched to a gene. The CDR3 is CASSGQGAEAFF. CDR3 sequence (DNA): TGTGCCAGTAGTGGACAGGGGGCTGAAGCTTTCTTT.

This chain connects TRBV28 to TRBJ1-5; D not certain. Germline CDR1 is MDHEN and CDR2 is SYDVKM. V shed 4 bases and J shed 3 bases, with 10 bases lying between them. The length of the CDR3 is 14 residues. The CDR3 loop is CASSSPGVNQPQHF. CDR3 bases: TGTGCCAGCAGTTCCCCAGGTGTCAATCAGCCCCAGCATTTT.

V and J are TRBV7-8 and TRBJ2-7; weak D call: TRBD1 (5 bases). Germline assignment: CDR1 SGHVS and CDR2 FQNEAQ. V shed 0 bases and J shed 4 bases, with 10 bases lying between them. The CDR3 runs to 14 residues. Here the CDR3 DNA reads TGTGCCAGCAGCTTAGCACCAGGGAAGTACGAGCAGTACTTC. Translated, it gives CASSLAPGKYEQYF.

This clone was detected a few times. This sequence joins TRBV5-1 and TRBJ1-3; D not certain. Germline lookup yields CDR1 SGHRS and CDR2 YFSETQ. This CDR3 contains 16 residues. The V and J ends lost 4 bases and 0 bases respectively, with 14 bases between them. The CDR3 DNA reads as TGCGCCAGCAGCCCCGTAGACTCGTCCTCTGGAAACACCATATATTTT. Encoded protein: CASSPVDSSSGNTIYF.

Concerning this clone: The germline gene is not matched at one end of the junction; a read error may be the cause. J is TRBJ2-7 and V is TRBV29-1; perhaps TRBD2 as D (7 bases). The CDR3 is made up of 14 amino acids. Germline V gives CDR1 SQVTM, CDR2 ANQGSEA. CDR3 residues: CRVAPGRGAGEQYF. The CDR3 DNA is TGCCGCGTTGCGCCGGGCCGGGGGGCCGGGGAGCAGTACTTC.

The J gene is TRBJ2-6, the V gene TRBV28, with unresolved D. This CDR3 region has 15 residues. V gave up 5 bases and J gave up 0 bases, with 8 bases separating them. The germline gives CDR1 MDHEN, CDR2 SYDVKM. The CDR3: CASSLDTSGANVLTF. CDR3 coding DNA: TGTGCCAGCAGTCTTGACACCTCTGGGGCCAACGTCCTGACTTTC.

The chain has TRBV7-2 and TRBJ2-7; 7 bases map to TRBD2. The CDR3 sequence is 15 residues long. V was pared by 0 bases and J by 4 bases, with 6 bases of the junction left unmatched. The germline V gene has CDR1 SGHTA and CDR2 FQGNSA. The CDR3 DNA reads as TGTGCCAGCAGCTTAGCTGGGACTAATCTGTACGAGCAGTACTTC. It yields the protein CASSLAGTNLYEQYF.

This clone was seen only once. The V call is TRBV29-1, the J call TRBJ1-2; 8 nucleotides match TRBD1. The junction had 11 bases not matched to a gene; V was cut back by 3 bases and J by 5 bases. The CDR3 is 15 residues long. CDR1 is SQVTM and CDR2 is ANQGSEA in the germline V gene. CDR3 DNA: TGCAGCGTTGAGCTACCTAGACAGGGGAGGTATGGCTACACCTTC. This codes for CSVELPRQGRYGYTF.

For the CDR3, the DNA is TGTGCCAGCAGCTTAGCGAGGACTACTTTCTTT. Translated: CASSLARTTFF. The chain couples TRBV7-2 to TRBJ1-1; D gene ambiguous. This CDR3 spans 11 amino acids. V dropped 0 bases and J dropped 12 bases, with 8 bases sitting between them. CDR1 is SGHTA and CDR2 is FQGNSA in the germline V gene.

This clone is a singleton in its sample. This chain links TRBV12-2 with TRBJ1-5; the table's TRBD1 call for D was not verified on the DNA. TRBV12-2 is recorded as a pseudogene. The CDR3 length is 17 residues. Written as DNA, the CDR3 is TGTGCAAGTCGCTTAACTTCCCACGGACAGAGCAATCAGCCCCAGCATTTT. Translation: CASRLTSHGQSNQPQHF.

V usage is TRBV18 and J usage is TRBJ1-6; 8 positions agree with TRBD1. CDR1 is KGHSH, CDR2 LQKENI, per germline. The length of the CDR3 is 15 residues. The trim removed 6 bases at V and 7 bases at J, leaving 8 bases unmatched. The CDR3 spells CASSPGQGVNSPLHF. The CDR3 region has the DNA TGTGCCAGCTCCCCCGGACAGGGCGTGAATTCACCCCTCCACTTT.

The gene calls are TRBV6-5 and TRBJ1-4; no reliable D call. The length of the CDR3 is 15 residues. Germline values: CDR1 MNHEY, CDR2 SVGAGI. Trimming pared 5 bases from V and 8 bases from J, leaving 18 bases between. The CDR3 sequence: CASSPGEKLREKLFF. CDR3 DNA: TGTGCCAGCAGTCCCGGGGAGAAGCTAAGGGAAAAACTGTTTTTT.

The rearrangement links TRBV5-5 to TRBJ1-5, with D perhaps matching TRBD1 (5 bases). Trimming removed 1 base at V and 6 bases at J, with 11 bases between. CDR1 is SGHKS, CDR2 YYEKEE, per germline (reference sequence). The CDR3 contains 14 residues. In DNA form, the CDR3 reads TGTGCCAGCAGCTTGAAAGGGGTCGGTCAGCCCCAGCATTTT. Its translation is CASSLKGVGQPQHF.